This TCR beta chain was found in a study of control samples from healthy donors and cancer patients. CDR1 and CDR2 (germline): LNHDA, SQIVND (reference sequence). This CDR3 comprises 16 residues. V gave up 5 bases and J gave up 1 base, with 15 bases separating them. TCRdb's table, derived via immunoSEQ multiplex PCR, lists solely in-frame clones and lacks some. The top ten hold 18% of the sample, which has approximately 94,000 clones, roughly 90% seen once. This clonotype was sampled from a woman in her forties or fifties in good health. The chain combines TRBV19 with TRBJ1-5; a possible D gene is TRBD1 (6 bases). Input material: blood. This CDR3 is CASSPGQKRSNQPQHF. CDR3 DNA: TGTGCCAGTAGTCCCGGACAGAAAAGGAGCAATCAGCCCCAGCATTTT.